Detailed here is one T cell receptor (beta chain). The target antigen is unknown. Trimming took off 4 bases at V and 5 bases at J, with 10 bases between the two ends. This CDR3 has 13 residues. The germline CDR1 and CDR2 sequences are SGHRS and YFSETQ. This sample stems from a study of T cells after yellow fever vaccination. UMIs and a universal primer site were added when TCR cDNA was made by 5'RACE template switching. TCRdb re-called the 5' RACE reads with MiXCR, one entry per CDR3 protein. The repertoire holds around 530,000 distinct CDR3 sequences, with 17% as singletons. Broader study findings: Only a minor proportion of clonotypes was detected across both CD4 and CD8 compartments.

This rearrangement joins TRBV5-1 to TRBJ1-5, with a possible D match to TRBD1 (5 bases). This specimen was PBMCs, taken 5 to 6 days after the first yellow fever vaccination. The receptor's source is a man younger than 35 who received the YFV17D yellow fever vaccine. The CDR3 DNA follows: TGCGCCAGCAGCCCTGGGACTGATCAGCCCCAGCATTTT. As protein: CASSPGTDQPQHF.